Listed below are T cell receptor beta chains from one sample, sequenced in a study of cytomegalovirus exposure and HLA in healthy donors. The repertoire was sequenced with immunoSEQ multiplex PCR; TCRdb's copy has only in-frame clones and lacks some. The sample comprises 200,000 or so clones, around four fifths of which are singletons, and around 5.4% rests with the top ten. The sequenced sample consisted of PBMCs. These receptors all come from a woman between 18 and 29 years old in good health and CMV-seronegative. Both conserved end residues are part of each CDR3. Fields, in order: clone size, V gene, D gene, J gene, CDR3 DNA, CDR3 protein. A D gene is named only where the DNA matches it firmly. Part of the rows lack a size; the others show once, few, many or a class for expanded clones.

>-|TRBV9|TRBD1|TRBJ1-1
TGTGCCAGCAGCGCCCAGGGGGATGACACTGAAGCTTTCTTT
CASSAQGDDTEAFF
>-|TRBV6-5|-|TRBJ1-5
TGTGCCAGCCTCCGGGACCGAAATCAGCCCCAGCATTTT
CASLRDRNQPQHF
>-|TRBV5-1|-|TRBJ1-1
TGCGCCAGCAGCTTGGCCGGGGGGAGCACTGAAGCTTTCTTT
CASSLAGGSTEAFF
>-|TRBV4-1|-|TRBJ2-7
TGCGCCAGCAGCCAAGATTCGGGTCCCTACGAGCAGTACTTC
CASSQDSGPYEQYF
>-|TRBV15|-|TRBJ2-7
TGTGCCACCAGCAGAGACCGCTCCTACGAGCAGTACTTC
CATSRDRSYEQYF
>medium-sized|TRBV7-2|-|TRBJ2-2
TGTGCCAGCAGCCCAGGGGTGTGGCTCCTGGCCGGGGAGCTGTTTTTT
CASSPGVWLLAGELFF
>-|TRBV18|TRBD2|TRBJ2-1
TGTGCCAGCTCACCACTCCGGGGGGGCCATGATGAGCAGTTCTTC
CASSPLRGGHDEQFF
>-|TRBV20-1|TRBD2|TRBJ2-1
TGCAGTGCTACACTAGCGGGCAACCAGTTCTTC
CSATLAGNQFF
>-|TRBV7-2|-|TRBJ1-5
TGTGCCAGCAGCTTAGAGTTGGGCAATCAGCCCCAGCATTTT
CASSLELGNQPQHF
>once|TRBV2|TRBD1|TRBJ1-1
TGTGCCAGCCAGGGACAGGGGCATTTGAACACTGAAGCTTTCTTT
CASQGQGHLNTEAFF
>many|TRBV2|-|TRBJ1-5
TGTGCCAGCAGTGAATCCGGCGGCAATCAGCCCCAGCATTTT
CASSESGGNQPQHF
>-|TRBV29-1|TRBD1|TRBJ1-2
TGCAGCGTCACCACCGGGACAGGGATACGTACGGGCTACACCTTC
CSVTTGTGIRTGYTF
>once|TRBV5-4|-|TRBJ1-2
TGTGCCAGCAGCTTGGCTTGGATCGCGGGGGGCAGTGAGGCTAACTATGGCTACACCTTC
CASSLAWIAGGSEANYGYTF
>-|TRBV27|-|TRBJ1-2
TGTGCCAGCTATTCACTACAACCTAGGCGTGGCTACACCTTC
CASYSLQPRRGYTF
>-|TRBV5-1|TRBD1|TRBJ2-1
TGCGCCAGCAGCGCCGGGACAGGGTCTTACAATGAGCAGTTCTTC
CASSAGTGSYNEQFF
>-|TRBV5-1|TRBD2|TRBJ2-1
TGCGCCAGCAGCTTGGCCGGGACTAGCGAAAAGCAGTTCTTC
CASSLAGTSEKQFF
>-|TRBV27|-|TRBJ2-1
TGTGCCAGCAGCCTTCCCTTTTACAATGAGCAGTTCTTC
CASSLPFYNEQFF
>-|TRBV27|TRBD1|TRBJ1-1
TGTGCCAGCAGTCTCGGACAGGTGGGGGTGACTGAAGCTTTCTTT
CASSLGQVGVTEAFF
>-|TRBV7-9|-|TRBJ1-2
TGTGCCAGCAGCCCGGTGGGAGGGATGGACGTATATGGCTACACCTTC
CASSPVGGMDVYGYTF
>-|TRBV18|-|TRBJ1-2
TGTGCCAGCTCACCAAGAGCAGGGAGGAACTATGGCTACACCTTC
CASSPRAGRNYGYTF
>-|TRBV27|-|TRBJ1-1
TGTGCCAGCAGTTTTGGGGGACTCCAGAACACTGAAGCTTTCTTT
CASSFGGLQNTEAFF
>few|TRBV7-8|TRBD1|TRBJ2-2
TGTGCCAGCAGCCTGACAGGGGTCACCGGGGAGCTGTTTTTT
CASSLTGVTGELFF
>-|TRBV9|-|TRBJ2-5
TGTGCCAGCAGCAGATCCGGGGGTGAGGAGACCCAGTACTTC
CASSRSGGEETQYF
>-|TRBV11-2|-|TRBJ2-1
TGTGCCAGCAGCTTAGAAGGGGGGACGATTTCCTACAATGAGCAGTTCTTC
CASSLEGGTISYNEQFF
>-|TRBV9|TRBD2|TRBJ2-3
TGTGCCAGCAGCGTAGGGGGTAGCGGGGAGATATTCGGCACAGATACGCAGTATTTT
CASSVGGSGEIFGTDTQYF
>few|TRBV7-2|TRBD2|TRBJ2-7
TGTGCCAGCAGCCAAGGGGCTAGCGGGAGGACCACCTCCTACGAGCAGTACTTC
CASSQGASGRTTSYEQYF
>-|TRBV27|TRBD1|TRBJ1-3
TGTGCCAGCAGTTGGGACAGCTCTGGAAACACCATATATTTT
CASSWDSSGNTIYF
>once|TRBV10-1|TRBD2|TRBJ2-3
TGCGCCAGCAGTGGAGGACTAGCGGGAGCGGGGGGCACAGATACGCAGTATTTT
CASSGGLAGAGGTDTQYF
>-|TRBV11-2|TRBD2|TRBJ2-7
TGTGCCAGCAGCCCGGGACTAGCGGGATGGGGCTCCTACGAGCAGTACTTC
CASSPGLAGWGSYEQYF
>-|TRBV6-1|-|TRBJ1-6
TGTGCCAGCAGTGAAAACAGGAACTCACCCCTCCACTTT
CASSENRNSPLHF
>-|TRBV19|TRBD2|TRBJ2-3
TGTGCCAGTAGTCGCGGGACTAGCGGGAGAGTAAGAGATACGCAGTATTTT
CASSRGTSGRVRDTQYF
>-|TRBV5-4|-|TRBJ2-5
TGTGCCAGCAGCTTACTCCAACCACAAGAGACCCAGTACTTC
CASSLLQPQETQYF
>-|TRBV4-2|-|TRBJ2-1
TGTGCCAGCAGCGCAGGGGTTCCCGCTAGCTCCTACAATGAGCAGTTCTTC
CASSAGVPASSYNEQFF
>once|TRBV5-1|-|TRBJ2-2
TGCGCCAGCAGCTTGGCCCAGCCTAACACCGGGGAGCTGTTTTTT
CASSLAQPNTGELFF
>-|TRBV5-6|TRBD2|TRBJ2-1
TGTGCCAGCAGCCCCCGGGGGGGCGCCTACAATGAGCAGTTCTTC
CASSPRGGAYNEQFF
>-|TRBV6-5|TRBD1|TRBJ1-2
TGTGCCAGCAGTTACGGACAGGGAGTTCCTAACTATGGCTACACCTTC
CASSYGQGVPNYGYTF
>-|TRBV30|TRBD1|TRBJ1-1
TGTGCCTGGATCCCAGGGACAGGTGAGAACACTGAAGCTTTCTTT
CAWIPGTGENTEAFF
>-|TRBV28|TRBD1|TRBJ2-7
TGTGCCAGCACCAAAGGGCAGGGGGCCTACGAGCAGTACTTC
CASTKGQGAYEQYF
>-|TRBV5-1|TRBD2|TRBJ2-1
TGCGCCAGCAGCTTCCCACTAGCGGCAACCTACAATGAGCAGTTCTTC
CASSFPLAATYNEQFF
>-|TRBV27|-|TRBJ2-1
TGTGCCAGCAGTTTAAGGCAGGGACCCAATGAGCAGTTCTTC
CASSLRQGPNEQFF
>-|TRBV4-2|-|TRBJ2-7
TGTGCCAGCAGCCAAGCTTCGGGAGACCAACGCGAGCAGTACTTC
CASSQASGDQREQYF
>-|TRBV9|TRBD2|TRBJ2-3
TGTGCCAGCAGCGTAGGCGGGGGGCAATCATCCGGGACCTCATCCGATACGCAGTATTTT
CASSVGGGQSSGTSSDTQYF
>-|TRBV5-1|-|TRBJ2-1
TGCGCCAGCAGCTCACTGGACGTTTTGGAGCAGTTCTTC
CASSSLDVLEQFF
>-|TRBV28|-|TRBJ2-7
TGTGCCAGCAGTTTGAAGCCCTTCGAGCAGTACTTC
CASSLKPFEQYF